This TCR beta chain was captured in a study of T-cell memory formation after mild COVID-19. Across the whole study: Each donor largely had its own TCR clusters.

About this clonotype itself: Its antigen remains unidentified.

After 5'RACE with constant-segment primers, TCR alpha and TCR beta cDNA libraries carrying sample barcodes and UMIs were obtained. TCRdb used MiXCR to reprocess the 5' RACE reads, holding one entry per CDR3 protein. The sample consists of roughly 400,000 distinct CDR3 sequences, about 17% of them appearing once. Between the trimmed V and J ends, which lost 0 bases and 4 bases, there was a span of 8 bases. CDR3 size: 13 residues. In germline, CDR1 is GTSNPN, CDR2 SVGIG (reference sequence). Study conclusions and caveats: Pre-infection memory carried some responding clones, suggesting that cross-reactive memory joined.

Material for sequencing was PBMCs or a T cell subset sorted from them (not recorded which). This clonotype was obtained from a man younger than 30 who had mild COVID-19 (a few samples of this study predate the infection). Cell type and time point are not known. V and J are TRBV30 and TRBJ2-3, with D uncertain. The CDR3 nucleotides read TGTGCCTGGAGTGTACAACGGGCAGATACGCAGTATTTT. This translates into CAWSVQRADTQYF.